The source of this TCR beta chain is a study of blood T cell repertoires in COVID-19. Study details: The United States, Italy and Spain were the sources of the acute and convalescent COVID-19 samples. T cells, B-cell-depleted T cells, or PBMCs provided the cDNA or gDNA that served as material.

This clone was picked up one time. This CDR3 region has 15 residues. Trimming pared 3 bases from V and 3 bases from J, leaving 14 bases between. Germline assignment: CDR1 LNHDA and CDR2 SQIVND (reference sequence). In the authors' workflow: Estimation of nucleated cell counts relied on the amplification of reference gene primers. Using immunoSEQ multiplex PCR, the repertoire was profiled, and TCRdb retains in-frame clones only, with some absent. V and J calls and clone size are copied from that table; D and trimming were computed from the DNA. The repertoire holds 240,000 or so clones, with around four fifths as singletons.

This chain uses TRBV19 with TRBJ1-2; D unresolved. Sequenced sample: peripheral blood. This receptor was obtained from an elderly woman with acute or convalescent COVID-19. The CDR3 sequence: CASSIWTRPDYGYTF. CDR3 bases: TGTGCCAGTAGTATTTGGACTCGGCCCGACTATGGCTACACCTTC.